A single TCR beta chain is shown here with its context. Germline V gene data show CDR1 as MNHEY and CDR2 as SVGAGI. This CDR3 contains 15 residues. With 6 bases removed from V and 4 bases from J, the gap between germline ends came to 16 bases. This specimen belongs to a study of blood T cell repertoires in COVID-19. Study summary: The samples span acute and convalescent COVID-19 from the United States, Italy and Spain. Sources were T cells, B-cell-depleted T cells, or PBMCs; the material itself was cDNA or gDNA.

This study enrolled people aged roughly 18 to 100 from roughly 24 US geographic areas. Participant reports of clinical history set cohort assignment. The repertoire was sequenced with immunoSEQ multiplex PCR; TCRdb's copy has only in-frame clones and lacks some. Of 250,000 to 300,000 clones in the sample, about 86% were seen once. Input material: PBMCs or T cells enriched from blood (not recorded which). This chain joins TRBV6-5 and TRBJ1-3; D may be TRBD1 (5 bases). The sequence derives from a man in his thirties or forties with acute COVID-19. CDR3 coding DNA: TGTGCCAGCAGCCCCGGCGGGGCGGCAGGAAACACCATATATTTT. Its protein is CASSPGGAAGNTIYF.